Included here is one TCR beta chain sequence, with context. The antigen remains unidentified. This entry comes from a study of PD-1 blockade in classical Hodgkin lymphoma. In every patient, relapse followed autologous stem cell transplantation, while exposure to brentuximab vedotin differed. This CDR3 has 15 residues. Germline V gene lookup returns CDR1 SGHAT and CDR2 FQDESV (reference sequence). Trimming took 1 base from V and 0 from J, leaving 7 bases between them. General observations from the study: Newly diagnosed patients were said to have less baseline TCR diversity than healthy donors did. There was a significant rise in CD4+ TCR diversity by C4D1, with no such rise for CD8+.

Profiling relied on immunoSEQ multiplex PCR, and the TCRdb table lists in-frame clones only, not all of them. The table includes 40,000 or so clones, 80% to 90% detected once. The chain carries TRBV11-1 and TRBJ2-1, with D uncertain. The origin of this receptor is a human donor with classical Hodgkin lymphoma. Sequencing was performed on peripheral blood mononuclear cells (PBMCs), taken at baseline. The CDR3: CASSLGGISYNEQFF. CDR3 bases: TGTGCCAGCAGCTTAGGGGGAATCTCCTACAATGAGCAGTTCTTC.